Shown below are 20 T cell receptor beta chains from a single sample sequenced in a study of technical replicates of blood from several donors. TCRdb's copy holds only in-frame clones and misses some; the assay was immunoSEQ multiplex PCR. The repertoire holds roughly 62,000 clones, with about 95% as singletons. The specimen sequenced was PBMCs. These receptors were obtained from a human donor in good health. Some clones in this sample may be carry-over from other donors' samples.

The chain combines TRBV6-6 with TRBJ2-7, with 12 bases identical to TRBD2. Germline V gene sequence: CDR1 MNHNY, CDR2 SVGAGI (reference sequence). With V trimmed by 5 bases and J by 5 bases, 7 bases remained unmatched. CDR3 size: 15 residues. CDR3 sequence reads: CASSRMTSGSDEQYF. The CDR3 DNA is TGTGCCAGCAGTAGAATGACTAGCGGGAGCGACGAGCAGTACTTC.

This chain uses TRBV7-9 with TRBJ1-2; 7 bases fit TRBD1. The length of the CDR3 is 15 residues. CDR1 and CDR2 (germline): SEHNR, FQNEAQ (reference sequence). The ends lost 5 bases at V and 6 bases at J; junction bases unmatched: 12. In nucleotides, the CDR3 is TGTGCCAGCAGCCCAACGACGACAGGGCTTGATGGCTACACCTTC. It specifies CASSPTTTGLDGYTF.

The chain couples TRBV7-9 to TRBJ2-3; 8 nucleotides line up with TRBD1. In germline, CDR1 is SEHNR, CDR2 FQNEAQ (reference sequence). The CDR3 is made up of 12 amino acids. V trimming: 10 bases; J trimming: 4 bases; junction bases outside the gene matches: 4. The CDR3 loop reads CANSQGADTQYF. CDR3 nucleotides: TGTGCCAATTCACAGGGGGCAGATACGCAGTATTTT.

The CDR3 nucleotides are TGTGCCAGTAGGACAGTTTCAACTAATGAAAAACTGTTTTTT. Amino acids: CASRTVSTNEKLFF. The chain couples TRBV2 to TRBJ1-4, with a possible D match to TRBD1 (6 bases). The CDR3 totals 14 residues. Germline CDR1 and CDR2: SNHLY and FYNNEI. Trimming left V 9 bases short and J 0 bases short, with 11 bases between.

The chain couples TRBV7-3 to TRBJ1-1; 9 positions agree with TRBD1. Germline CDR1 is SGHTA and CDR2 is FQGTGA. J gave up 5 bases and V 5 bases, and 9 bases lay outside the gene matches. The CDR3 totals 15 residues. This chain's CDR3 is CASSKGQGRGTEAFF. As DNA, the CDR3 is TGTGCCAGCAGCAAAGGACAGGGGCGCGGAACTGAAGCTTTCTTT.

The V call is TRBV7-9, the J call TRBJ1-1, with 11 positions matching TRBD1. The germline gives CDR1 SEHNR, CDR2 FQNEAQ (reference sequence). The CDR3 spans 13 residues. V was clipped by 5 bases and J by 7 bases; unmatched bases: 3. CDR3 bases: TGTGCCAGCAGCCGAGGGACAGGGGGTGAAGCTTTCTTT. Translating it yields CASSRGTGGEAFF.

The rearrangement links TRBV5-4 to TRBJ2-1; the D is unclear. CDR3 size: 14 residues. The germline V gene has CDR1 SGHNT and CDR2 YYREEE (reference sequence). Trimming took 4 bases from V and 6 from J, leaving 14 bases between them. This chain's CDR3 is CASSLGGAPNEQFF. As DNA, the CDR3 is TGTGCCAGCAGCCTCGGTGGAGCCCCCAATGAGCAGTTCTTC.

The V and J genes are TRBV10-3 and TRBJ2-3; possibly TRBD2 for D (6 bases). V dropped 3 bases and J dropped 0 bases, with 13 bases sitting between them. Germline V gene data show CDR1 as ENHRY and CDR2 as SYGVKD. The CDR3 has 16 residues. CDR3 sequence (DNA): TGTGCCATCAGTGACCCTAGCGTAGCTAGCACAGATACGCAGTATTTT. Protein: CAISDPSVASTDTQYF.

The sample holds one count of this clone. This CDR3 is CASSLGQVRPDTQYF. The CDR3, as DNA: TGTGCCAGCAGCCTAGGTCAGGTCCGCCCAGATACGCAGTATTTT. The genes are TRBV14 and TRBJ2-3; D remains unclear. Germline V gives CDR1 SGHDN, CDR2 FVKESK. V dropped 4 bases and J dropped 4 bases, with 15 bases sitting between them. The CDR3 runs 15 residues.

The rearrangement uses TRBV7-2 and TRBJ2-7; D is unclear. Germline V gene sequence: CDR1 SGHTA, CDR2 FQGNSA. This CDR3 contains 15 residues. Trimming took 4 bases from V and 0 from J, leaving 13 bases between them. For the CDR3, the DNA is TGTGCCAGCAGCTCCTTCCCTACGAGCTCCTACGAGCAGTACTTC. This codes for CASSSFPTSSYEQYF.

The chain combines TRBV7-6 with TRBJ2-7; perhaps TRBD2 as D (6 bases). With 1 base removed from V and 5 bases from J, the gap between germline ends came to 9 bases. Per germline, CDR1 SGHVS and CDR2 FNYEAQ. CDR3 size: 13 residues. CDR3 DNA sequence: TGTGCCAGCAGCTTAGTGTCGGGGGACGAGCAGTACTTC. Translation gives CASSLVSGDEQYF. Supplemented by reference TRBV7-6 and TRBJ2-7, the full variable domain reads GAGVSQSPRYKVTKRGQDVALRCDPISGHVSLYWYRQALGQGPEFLTYFNYEAQQDKSGLPNDRFSAERPEGSISTLTIQRTEQRDSAMYRCASSLVSGDEQYFGPGTRLTVT.

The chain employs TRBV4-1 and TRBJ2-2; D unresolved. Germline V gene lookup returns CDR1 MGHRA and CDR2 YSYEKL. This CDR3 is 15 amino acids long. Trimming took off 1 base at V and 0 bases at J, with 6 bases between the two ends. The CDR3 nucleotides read TGCGCCAGCAGCCAAGGCTCGGCGAACACCGGGGAGCTGTTTTTT. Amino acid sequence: CASSQGSANTGELFF.

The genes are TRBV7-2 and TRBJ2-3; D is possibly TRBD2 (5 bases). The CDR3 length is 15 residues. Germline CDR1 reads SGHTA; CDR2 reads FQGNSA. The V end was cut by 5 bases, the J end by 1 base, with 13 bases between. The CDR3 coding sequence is TGTGCCAGCAGCGTAGTCCGGGGTCGCACAGATACGCAGTATTTT. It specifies CASSVVRGRTDTQYF.

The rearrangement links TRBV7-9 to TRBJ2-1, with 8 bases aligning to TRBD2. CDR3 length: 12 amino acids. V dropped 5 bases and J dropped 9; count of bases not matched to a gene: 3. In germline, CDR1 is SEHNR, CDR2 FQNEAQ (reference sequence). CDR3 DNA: TGTGCCAGCAGCATAACTAGCGGTGAGCAGTTCTTC. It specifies CASSITSGEQFF.

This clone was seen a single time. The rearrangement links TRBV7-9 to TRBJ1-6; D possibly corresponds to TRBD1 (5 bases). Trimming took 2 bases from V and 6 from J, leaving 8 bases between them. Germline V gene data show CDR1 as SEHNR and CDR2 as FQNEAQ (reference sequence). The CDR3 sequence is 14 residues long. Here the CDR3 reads CASSLIRANSPLHF. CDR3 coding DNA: TGTGCCAGCAGCTTAATCAGGGCTAATTCACCCCTCCACTTT.

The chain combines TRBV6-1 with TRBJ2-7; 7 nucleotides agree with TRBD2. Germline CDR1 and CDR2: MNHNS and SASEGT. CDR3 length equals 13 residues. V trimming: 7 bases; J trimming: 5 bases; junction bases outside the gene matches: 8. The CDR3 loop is CASKGQGLNEQYF. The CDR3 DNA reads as TGTGCCAGCAAGGGGCAGGGACTAAACGAGCAGTACTTC.

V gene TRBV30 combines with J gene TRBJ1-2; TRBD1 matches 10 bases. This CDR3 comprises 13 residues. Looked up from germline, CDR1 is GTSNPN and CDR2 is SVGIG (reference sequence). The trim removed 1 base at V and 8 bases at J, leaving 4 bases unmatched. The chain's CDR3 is CAWSGTGGWGYTF. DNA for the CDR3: TGTGCCTGGAGTGGGACAGGGGGTTGGGGCTACACCTTC.

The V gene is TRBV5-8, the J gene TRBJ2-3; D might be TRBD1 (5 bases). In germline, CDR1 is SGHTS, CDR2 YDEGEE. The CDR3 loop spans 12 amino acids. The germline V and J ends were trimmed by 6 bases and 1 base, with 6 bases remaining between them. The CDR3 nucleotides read TGTGCCAGCACAGGGCGCACAGATACGCAGTATTTT. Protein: CASTGRTDTQYF.

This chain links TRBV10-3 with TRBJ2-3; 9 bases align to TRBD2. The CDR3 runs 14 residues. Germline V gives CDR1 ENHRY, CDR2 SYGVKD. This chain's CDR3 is CASQGGGDSDTQYF. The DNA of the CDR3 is TGTGCGTCCCAGGGCGGGGGGGACTCAGATACGCAGTATTTT.

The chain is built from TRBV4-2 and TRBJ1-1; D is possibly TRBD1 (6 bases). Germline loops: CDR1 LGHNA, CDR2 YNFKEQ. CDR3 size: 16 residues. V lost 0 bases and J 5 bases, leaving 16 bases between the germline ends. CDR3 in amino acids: CASSQDEGSGATEAFF. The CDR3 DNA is TGTGCCAGCAGCCAAGATGAGGGATCAGGGGCAACTGAAGCTTTCTTT.